These 16 T cell receptor beta chains share one sample of origin, sequenced in a study of blood T cells in healthy people across ages. Sample-barcoded 5' priming and a J-beta primer mix drove a second PCR of roughly 7 to 11 cycles. TCRdb re-derived calls from the 5' RACE reads in MiXCR, one entry per CDR3 protein. The sample yields 660,000 or so distinct CDR3 sequences, about 54% seen once. The sample taken for sequencing was blood. These receptors were obtained from a man aged 60-69 years in good health.

V and J are TRBV7-9 and TRBJ1-5, with D unresolved. The V end lost 5 bases, the J end lost 5 bases, and 16 bases lay between the germline ends. The CDR3 consists of 15 residues. Germline CDR1 and CDR2: SEHNR and FQNEAQ (reference sequence). CDR3 loop: CASSGRGRTDQPQHF. The DNA of the CDR3 is TGTGCCAGCAGCGGTCGGGGTCGGACGGATCAGCCCCAGCATTTT.

The chain recombines TRBV5-1 with TRBJ2-1; TRBD1 aligns across 7 bases. The CDR3 length is 15 residues. Looked up from germline, CDR1 is SGHRS and CDR2 is YFSETQ. Losses at the gene ends were 5 bases for V and 7 bases for J; bases not matched to a gene: 12. The CDR3 DNA reads TGCGCCAGCAGGCGACGGACAGGTGAGGGGAATGAGCAGTTCTTC. Translation: CASRRRTGEGNEQFF.

This clonotype was picked up a small number of times. V is TRBV3-1 and J is TRBJ2-7; weak D call: TRBD1 (5 bases). V dropped 3 bases and J dropped 3 bases, with 12 bases sitting between them. CDR1 is LGHDT and CDR2 is YNNKEL in the germline V gene (reference sequence). The CDR3 has 14 amino acids. CDR3 sequence reads: CASSQQTAYYEQYF. The CDR3 bases are TGTGCCAGCAGCCAGCAGACAGCTTACTACGAGCAGTACTTC.

The table lists this clonotype with a few counts. V is TRBV7-8 and J is TRBJ2-6; D gene ambiguous. CDR3 length: 16 residues. Germline CDR1 and CDR2: SGHVS and FQNEAQ. Deletions cut 1 base from V and 0 bases from J, with 7 bases between. CDR3 coding DNA: TGTGCCAGCAGCTTAGTCGCCGGCTCTGGGGCCAACGTCCTGACTTTC. Amino acids: CASSLVAGSGANVLTF.

The chain uses TRBV4-1 and TRBJ2-3, with TRBD1 identical over 8 bases. Per germline, CDR1 MGHRA and CDR2 YSYEKL. V lost 0 bases and J lost 4; bases outside the gene matches: 9. This CDR3 spans 17 amino acids. CDR3 coding DNA: TGCGCCAGCAGCCAAGACGTCGGGACAGGAGTGGCAGATACGCAGTATTTT. It codes for CASSQDVGTGVADTQYF.

CDR3: CASSPAALHTQYF. The CDR3 DNA is TGTGCCAGCAGCCCCGCGGCCCTCCATACGCAGTATTTT. The V and J genes are TRBV7-2 and TRBJ2-3; D is ambiguous. The CDR3 sequence is 13 residues long. CDR1 and CDR2 (germline): SGHTA, FQGNSA. V lost 5 bases and J 7 bases, leaving 13 bases between the germline ends.

The chain recombines TRBV4-2 with TRBJ2-6; 9 bases are a match to TRBD1. Looked up from germline, CDR1 is LGHNA and CDR2 is YNFKEQ. The V gene end was trimmed by 0 bases and the J gene end by 3 bases; junction bases not matched to a gene: 6. The CDR3 has 18 amino acids. CDR3 amino acids: CASSQELGTGNGANVLTF. DNA of the CDR3: TGTGCCAGCAGCCAAGAACTGGGGACAGGGAATGGGGCCAACGTCCTGACTTTC.

V usage is TRBV20-1 and J usage is TRBJ1-2; TRBD1 agrees at 8 bases. V lost 3 bases, J lost 5 bases, and 8 bases stayed unmatched. The length of the CDR3 is 14 residues. Per the germline V gene, CDR1 is DFQATT and CDR2 is SNEGSKA (reference sequence). The CDR3 here is CSASRTGWGYGYTF. The CDR3 DNA sequence: TGCAGTGCTAGCCGGACAGGGTGGGGATATGGCTACACCTTC.

The chain uses TRBV9 and TRBJ2-7, with 11 nucleotides matching TRBD2. Germline CDR1 and CDR2: SGDLS and YYNGEE. The V gene end was trimmed by 0 bases and the J gene end by 3 bases; junction bases not matched to a gene: 2. CDR3 length: 15 amino acids. In DNA form, the CDR3 reads TGTGCCAGCAGCGTAGGTCTAGCGGGGGGCTACGAGCAGTACTTC. As protein: CASSVGLAGGYEQYF.

The chain has TRBV12-3 or TRBV12-4 and TRBJ1-6; possibly TRBD1 for D (5 bases). V was shortened by 2 bases and J by 9 bases, with 14 bases between the two germline ends. This CDR3 comprises 15 residues. The CDR3 nucleotides are TGTGCCAGCAGTTTAAACGAGGGGTGGGGTTCACCCCTCCACTTT. Amino acid sequence: CASSLNEGWGSPLHF.

The gene calls are TRBV5-6 and TRBJ2-7; D is uncertain. Germline loops: CDR1 SGHDT, CDR2 YYEEEE. The CDR3 runs to 12 residues. Trimming took off 4 bases at V and 4 bases at J, with 9 bases between the two ends. This CDR3 is CASSRQLYEQYF. DNA of the CDR3: TGTGCCAGCAGCCGTCAGCTTTACGAGCAGTACTTC.

CDR3 region: CASSGLGHPNEKLFF. CDR3 bases: TGTGCCAGCAGTGGACTGGGACACCCTAATGAAAAACTGTTTTTT. V and J are TRBV3-1 and TRBJ1-4; D may be TRBD1 (6 bases). The CDR3 is made up of 15 amino acids. Trimming stripped 6 bases from V and 3 bases from J, with 14 bases between. Germline CDR1 and CDR2: LGHDT and YNNKEL (reference sequence). The whole variable domain, remainder taken from reference TRBV3-1 and TRBJ1-4, is DTAVSQTPKYLVTQMGNDKSIKCEQNLGHDTMYWYKQDSKKFLKIMFSYNNKELIINETVPNRFSPKSPDKAHLNLHINSLELGDSAVYFCASSGLGHPNEKLFFGSGTQLSVL.

The chain joins TRBV10-3 to TRBJ2-3, with TRBD2 identical over 9 bases. This CDR3 is built from 17 residues. The V gene's germline CDR1 is ENHRY and CDR2 SYGVKD. The ends lost 4 bases at V and 1 base at J; junction bases unmatched: 9. CDR3 in DNA: TGTGCCATCAGTGGGTCGGGTAGCGGGGGCGGCACAGATACGCAGTATTTT. Protein product: CAISGSGSGGGTDTQYF.

Many counts were recorded for this clonotype. The V and J genes are TRBV6-2 or TRBV6-3 and TRBJ2-7, with 9 positions matching TRBD1. Losses at the gene ends were 5 bases for V and 2 bases for J; bases not matched to a gene: 4. This CDR3 has 14 amino acids. Germline loops: CDR1 MNHEY, CDR2 SVGEGT. The DNA for the CDR3 is TGTGCCAGCAGTAGACAGGGGGGAACCTACGAGCAGTACTTC. This sequence encodes CASSRQGGTYEQYF.

The gene calls are TRBV10-3 and TRBJ2-5; TRBD2 matches at 11 bases. The V segment lost 9 bases and the J segment 4 bases; nucleotides outside the gene matches: 7. Germline lookup yields CDR1 ENHRY and CDR2 SYGVKD. This CDR3 region has 14 residues. CDR3 protein: CAIRTGTSGETQYF. CDR3 coding DNA: TGTGCCATAAGAACCGGGACTAGCGGAGAGACCCAGTACTTC.

V is TRBV20-1 and J is TRBJ1-4; D is unclear. Germline values: CDR1 DFQATT, CDR2 SNEGSKA (reference sequence). V was clipped by 1 base and J by 3 bases, with 15 bases between them. This CDR3 is built from 16 residues. CDR3 bases: TGCAGTGCTAGAGGGGCCTCCAAGCAGGCTAATGAAAAACTGTTTTTT. It translates to CSARGASKQANEKLFF.